These T cell receptor beta chains were read from a single sample in a study of blood T cell repertoires in COVID-19. Here immunoSEQ multiplex PCR was the method, and the copy in TCRdb shows in-frame clones only, minus some. The repertoire has a few hundred thousand clones, 86% of them found once; the top ten carry roughly 9.8%. The specimen was peripheral blood. The receptor set was obtained from a man aged 35-49 years who had recovered from COVID-19. The CDR3 runs from the conserved cysteine through the conserved F or W. A D gene is named only where the DNA matches it firmly.

TRBV30	TRBJ2-5	NA	CAWSVGGETQYF
TRBV5-6	TRBJ2-1	NA	CASSLGYYNEQFF
TRBV19	TRBJ1-6	NA	CASSRRESSYNSPLHF
TRBV29-1	TRBJ1-1	TRBD1	CSVGGQGTPEAFF
TRBV20-1	TRBJ2-7	NA	CSARRSDEQYF
TRBV18	TRBJ2-2	TRBD1	CASSRTGSNTGELFF
TRBV6-1	TRBJ2-3	NA	CASSELSVTSDTQYF
TRBV7-9	TRBJ1-1	NA	CASSFNAGVTEAFF
TRBV5-1	TRBJ2-2	TRBD2	CASSSGLAGVKSGELFF
TRBV6-5	TRBJ2-5	NA	CASTQGSETQYF
TRBV10-3	TRBJ2-5	NA	CAISGTAGGETQYF
TRBV11-3	TRBJ2-7	TRBD2	CASSPREGSTKQYF
TRBV18	TRBJ2-5	NA	CASSPRNSRGETQYF
TRBV27	TRBJ2-7	TRBD2	CASSRGVPREQYF
TRBV18	TRBJ1-1	NA	CASSPTSPFTEAFF
TRBV6-2/TRBV6-3	TRBJ2-7	NA	CASSYLRYGRRGSYEQYF
TRBV6-6	TRBJ2-2	TRBD2	CASSYTRLAGFGELFF
TRBV12-5	TRBJ2-2	NA	CASGFRPLLFF
TRBV2	TRBJ2-1	NA	CASRFEGVSEQFF
TRBV19	TRBJ1-4	TRBD1	CASSSGRDRSNEKLFF
TRBV4-3	TRBJ1-1	NA	CASSQEGRGTEAFF
TRBV12-3/TRBV12-4	TRBJ1-5	TRBD1	CASTGTGNQPQHF
TRBV5-1	TRBJ2-5	TRBD2	CASSLEGTSGSGETQYF
TRBV3-1/TRBV3-2	TRBJ2-1	NA	CASSQFPGNEQFF
TRBV7-9	TRBJ1-5	NA	CASSVWGEDQPQHF
TRBV30	TRBJ2-5	TRBD2	CAWSGGGSGGETQYF
TRBV6-2/TRBV6-3	TRBJ2-7	TRBD2	CASSTPSGRSSGEQYF
TRBV7-9	TRBJ2-7	NA	CASSPVGGMHEQYF
TRBV9	TRBJ2-1	TRBD2	CASSEGLAGAGVFF
TRBV6-1	TRBJ1-4	TRBD1	CASSEALGQISEKLFF
TRBV6-6	TRBJ2-5	TRBD2	CASSYPAGSQETQYF
TRBV5-1	TRBJ2-3	NA	CASSLSGWETDTQYF
TRBV7-6	TRBJ2-2	TRBD2	CASSLRASGGKANTGELFF
TRBV6-5	TRBJ2-5	NA	CASGTSPNRQETQYF
TRBV5-5	TRBJ2-2	TRBD1	CASSSGQGFTGELFF
TRBV19	TRBJ1-5	NA	CASLLGGGQPQHF
TRBV5-4	TRBJ2-3	TRBD1	CAIQTGGVKDTQYF
TRBV4-1	TRBJ2-1	TRBD2	CASSQDRLAGEQFF
TRBV6-5	TRBJ1-2	NA	CASRSTGSCTF
TRBV6-2/TRBV6-3	TRBJ1-6	TRBD1	CASSFFPGQGARSPLHF
TRBV11-3	TRBJ2-7	TRBD1	CASSLDGTGGYEQYF
TRBV5-1	TRBJ2-7	NA	CASSWGLSYEQYF
TRBV3-1/TRBV3-2	TRBJ1-2	TRBD1	CASSLRGTERGYTF
TRBV9	TRBJ1-2	TRBD1	CASSVGPDRGNYGYTF
TRBV6-4	TRBJ2-3	TRBD2	CASSERETDTQYF
TRBV15	TRBJ2-5	NA	CATSRGGGATQETQYF
TRBV5-4	TRBJ2-1	TRBD2	CASSLATGGSYNEQFF
TRBV5-5	TRBJ1-2	NA	CASTFAGGLWNSYGYTF
TRBV9	TRBJ1-1	TRBD1	CASSEGTGGPPGEAFF
TRBV12-3/TRBV12-4	TRBJ2-2	NA	CASSLLRTGELFF